The sequence of this T cell receptor (beta chain) was determined in a study of cytomegalovirus exposure and HLA in healthy donors. It was with 60 Vbeta and 13 Jbeta primers that the PCR ran. How the authors handled the data: About 10 million shared chains were among the 60 million to 80 million unique TCR beta chains that a later analysis counted. Some clones are missing from TCRdb's copy, which holds only in-frame ones; the method was immunoSEQ multiplex PCR. The V and J calls and clone size come from that table; D and trimming were worked out from the DNA. In the table there are around 180,000 clones, about 72% of which are singletons. The CDR3 consists of 14 residues. The germline V gene encodes CDR1 MNHEY and CDR2 SMNVEV (reference sequence). V shed 5 bases and J 8 bases; nucleotides not matched to a gene: 6.

The gene calls are TRBV27 and TRBJ1-4; 9 bases fit TRBD1. Sequenced: PBMCs. The receptor was derived from a girl between 5 and 17 years old in good health and CMV-seronegative. CDR3 region: CASSQTGGWEKLFF. Here the CDR3 DNA reads TGTGCCAGCAGTCAGACAGGGGGTTGGGAAAAACTGTTTTTT.